These 2 T cell receptor beta chains originate from one sample sequenced in a study of beta chain features in type 1 diabetes. Every isolated RNA sample was fully reverse transcribed, so sequencing captured expressed TCRB transcripts. The repertoire was sequenced with immunoSEQ multiplex PCR; TCRdb's copy has only in-frame clones and lacks some. The sample consists of roughly 730,000 clones, 13% of them appearing once. Notes on the study in general: In all four CD4+ subsets, TCRB CDR3 length was significantly, moderately reduced in type 1 diabetes.

These TCRs are of unknown antigen specificity. The sequenced sample consisted of naive CD4+ T cells from blood. The receptor set was obtained from a man between 18 and 35 years old with type 1 diabetes.

The chain joins TRBV7-2 to TRBJ1-4, with 10 bases identical to TRBD1. Germline loops: CDR1 SGHTA, CDR2 FQGNSA. There are 15 residues in the CDR3. V lost 5 bases, J lost 6 bases, and 6 bases stayed unmatched. The CDR3 nucleotides read TGTGCCAGCAGCGAACGGACAGGGGGGGATGAAAAACTGTTTTTT. It is translated as CASSERTGGDEKLFF.

This clone was found a few times. This chain joins TRBV18 and TRBJ2-5; possible D gene TRBD1, 6 bases. The CDR3 is 15 residues long. V was trimmed by 3 bases and J by 3 bases, leaving 14 bases between them. CDR1 is KGHSH and CDR2 is LQKENI in the germline V gene. CDR3 nucleotide sequence: TGTGCCAGCTCACCTTTCCAGGGGAGAAAAGAGACCCAGTACTTC. It codes for CASSPFQGRKETQYF.